This record looks at one T cell receptor beta chain sequence and its context. The antigen remains undetermined. In the PCR, 60 Vbeta and 13 Jbeta primers were used. TCRdb's table, derived via immunoSEQ multiplex PCR, lists solely in-frame clones and lacks some. The sample holds 160,000 or so clones, 80% seen once. The data are from a study of cytomegalovirus exposure and HLA in healthy donors. General study results and limits: Through in vitro validation, a few CMV-associated chains were shown to be specific for CMV antigens.

Trimming at V came to 3 bases and at J to 4 bases, leaving 7 bases not matched to a gene. The germline V gene has CDR1 MNHEY and CDR2 SVGAGI. This CDR3 contains 15 residues. This TCR came from a man between 25 and 39 years old in good health and CMV-seronegative. Material: PBMCs. The chain couples TRBV6-5 to TRBJ1-2; 8 bases are a match to TRBD1. CDR3 loop: CASSYGGQGAYGYTF. CDR3 bases: TGTGCCAGCAGTTATGGGGGTCAGGGGGCCTATGGCTACACCTTC.